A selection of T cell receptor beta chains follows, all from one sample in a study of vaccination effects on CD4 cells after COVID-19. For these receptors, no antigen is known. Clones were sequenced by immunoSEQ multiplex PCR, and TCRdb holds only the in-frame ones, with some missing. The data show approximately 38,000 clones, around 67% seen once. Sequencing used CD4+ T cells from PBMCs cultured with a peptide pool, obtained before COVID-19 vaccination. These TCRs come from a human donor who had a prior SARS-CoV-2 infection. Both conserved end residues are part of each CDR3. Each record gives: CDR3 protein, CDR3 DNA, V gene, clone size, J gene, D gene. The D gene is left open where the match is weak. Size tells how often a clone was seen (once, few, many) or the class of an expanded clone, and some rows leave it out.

cdr3_aa: CASSLGQGHNQPQHF
cdr3_nt: TGTGCCAGCAGCCTAGGACAGGGTCACAATCAGCCCCAGCATTTT
v_call: TRBV7-2
clone_size: -
j_call: TRBJ1-5
d_call: TRBD1

cdr3_aa: CASSLAGTSGRWEQFF
cdr3_nt: TGTGCCAGCAGCTTAGCCGGGACTAGCGGGAGGTGGGAGCAGTTCTTC
v_call: TRBV7-2
clone_size: -
j_call: TRBJ2-1
d_call: TRBD2

cdr3_aa: CASSQEGGGNSPLHF
cdr3_nt: TGTGCCAGCAGCCAAGAGGGGGGAGGTAATTCACCCCTCCACTTT
v_call: TRBV3-1/TRBV3-2
clone_size: few
j_call: TRBJ1-6
d_call: -

cdr3_aa: CASSQYTLTDTQYF
cdr3_nt: TGTGCCAGCAGTCAGTATACCCTCACAGATACGCAGTATTTT
v_call: TRBV6-5
clone_size: once
j_call: TRBJ2-3
d_call: -

cdr3_aa: CASSFSGTLSYNEQFF
cdr3_nt: TGTGCCAGCAGCTTTAGCGGCACCTTATCCTACAATGAGCAGTTCTTC
v_call: TRBV7-9
clone_size: few
j_call: TRBJ2-1
d_call: -

cdr3_aa: CASSSGQVTYEQYF
cdr3_nt: TGTGCCAGCAGCTCAGGACAGGTTACCTACGAGCAGTACTTC
v_call: TRBV5-8
clone_size: -
j_call: TRBJ2-7
d_call: TRBD1

cdr3_aa: CASSLAPGGDHGYTF
cdr3_nt: TGTGCCAGCAGCTTAGCGCCGGGGGGGGATCATGGCTACACCTTC
v_call: TRBV7-6
clone_size: -
j_call: TRBJ1-2
d_call: -

cdr3_aa: CASSVSGGFRDTQYF
cdr3_nt: TGTGCCAGCAGCGTCTCAGGGGGGTTTCGGGATACGCAGTATTTT
v_call: TRBV9
clone_size: -
j_call: TRBJ2-3
d_call: -

cdr3_aa: CASSVDPSAQPQHF
cdr3_nt: TGTGCCAGCAGCGTAGACCCCTCTGCTCAGCCCCAGCATTTT
v_call: TRBV9
clone_size: -
j_call: TRBJ1-5
d_call: -

cdr3_aa: CASFADSYYGYTF
cdr3_nt: TGTGCCAGCTTCGCTGACAGCTACTATGGCTACACCTTC
v_call: TRBV12-3/TRBV12-4
clone_size: -
j_call: TRBJ1-2
d_call: -

cdr3_aa: CASSQERDSSGANVLTF
cdr3_nt: TGTGCCAGCAGCCAAGAGAGAGACAGTTCTGGGGCCAACGTCCTGACTTTC
v_call: TRBV4-2
clone_size: -
j_call: TRBJ2-6
d_call: -

cdr3_aa: CASGQGVYGYTF
cdr3_nt: TGTGCCAGCGGTCAGGGGGTATATGGCTACACCTTC
v_call: TRBV6-5
clone_size: -
j_call: TRBJ1-2
d_call: TRBD1

cdr3_aa: CASSSPVGGVSYEQYF
cdr3_nt: TGTGCCAGCAGTTCCCCGGTGGGGGGGGTCTCCTACGAGCAGTACTTC
v_call: TRBV6-5
clone_size: -
j_call: TRBJ2-7
d_call: TRBD2

cdr3_aa: CASSFATDTQYF
cdr3_nt: TGTGCCAGCAGTTTTGCGACAGATACGCAGTATTTT
v_call: TRBV12-3/TRBV12-4
clone_size: -
j_call: TRBJ2-3
d_call: -

cdr3_aa: CASRGGGGNTIYF
cdr3_nt: TGTGCCAGCAGGGGAGGGGGAGGAAACACCATATATTTT
v_call: TRBV3-1/TRBV3-2
clone_size: few
j_call: TRBJ1-3
d_call: -

cdr3_aa: CATQNPGLAGGGTYNEQFF
cdr3_nt: TGTGCCACCCAGAATCCGGGACTAGCGGGAGGTGGGACCTACAATGAGCAGTTCTTC
v_call: TRBV24-1
clone_size: -
j_call: TRBJ2-1
d_call: TRBD2

cdr3_aa: CASSLDRGRDIQYF
cdr3_nt: TGTGCCAGCAGCTTGGACAGGGGGCGTGACATTCAGTACTTC
v_call: TRBV5-8
clone_size: few
j_call: TRBJ2-4
d_call: TRBD1

cdr3_aa: CASSPWGASTNEKLFF
cdr3_nt: TGTGCCAGCAGTCCATGGGGGGCTTCGACTAATGAAAAACTGTTTTTT
v_call: TRBV6-2/TRBV6-3
clone_size: -
j_call: TRBJ1-4
d_call: -

cdr3_aa: CASSVTPGGVQPQHF
cdr3_nt: TGTGCCAGCAGCGTTACTCCGGGGGGGGTCCAGCCCCAGCATTTT
v_call: TRBV5-5
clone_size: -
j_call: TRBJ1-5
d_call: -

cdr3_aa: CASSTGQGSVDEQFF
cdr3_nt: TGTGCCAGCAGCACTGGACAGGGGTCGGTCGATGAGCAGTTCTTC
v_call: TRBV9
clone_size: few
j_call: TRBJ2-1
d_call: TRBD1

cdr3_aa: CASSAQGGTQYF
cdr3_nt: TGTGCCAGTAGTGCGCAAGGGGGGACCCAGTACTTC
v_call: TRBV19
clone_size: -
j_call: TRBJ2-5
d_call: -

cdr3_aa: CASSNEFQYSLGNSPLHF
cdr3_nt: TGTGCCAGCAGCAATGAATTTCAGTACAGCTTGGGAAATTCACCCCTCCACTTT
v_call: TRBV5-5
clone_size: -
j_call: TRBJ1-6
d_call: -

cdr3_aa: CASSLGGRADTQYF
cdr3_nt: TGTGCCAGCAGCTTGGGGGGTAGGGCAGATACGCAGTATTTT
v_call: TRBV11-1
clone_size: few
j_call: TRBJ2-3
d_call: -

cdr3_aa: CSVVDYYEQYF
cdr3_nt: TGCAGCGTTGTTGACTACTACGAGCAGTACTTC
v_call: TRBV29-1
clone_size: -
j_call: TRBJ2-7
d_call: -

cdr3_aa: CASSLAPGARSTDTQYF
cdr3_nt: TGTGCTAGCAGCTTAGCCCCGGGGGCTAGGAGCACAGATACGCAGTATTTT
v_call: TRBV7-7
clone_size: -
j_call: TRBJ2-3
d_call: -

cdr3_aa: CASSPQGPFYEQYF
cdr3_nt: TGTGCCAGCAGTCCCCAGGGACCTTTCTACGAGCAGTACTTC
v_call: TRBV27
clone_size: -
j_call: TRBJ2-7
d_call: -

cdr3_aa: CASGTGVTYEQYF
cdr3_nt: TGTGCCAGCGGGACAGGTGTAACCTACGAGCAGTACTTC
v_call: TRBV2
clone_size: few
j_call: TRBJ2-7
d_call: TRBD1